The rows below give T cell receptor beta chains drawn from one sample of a study of beta chain features in type 1 diabetes. Sequencing was performed with immunoSEQ multiplex PCR; in TCRdb, only in-frame clones are kept and a portion is missing. Among under 900,000 clones listed, roughly a sixth were seen once. Sequencing was carried out using naive CD4+ T cells from blood. These receptors came from a woman under 30 in good health. The CDR3 runs from the conserved cysteine through the conserved F or W. The D gene is left open where the match is weak. Part of the rows lack a size; the others show once, few, many or a class for expanded clones.

len: 15; abundance: .; j_gene: TRBJ2-1; d_gene: .; v_gene: TRBV28; CDR3nt: TGTGCCAGCAGTTCCTACCAGAGCTCCTACAATGAGCAGTTCTTC; CDR3aa: CASSSYQSSYNEQFF
len: 13; abundance: few; j_gene: TRBJ2-5; d_gene: .; v_gene: TRBV21-1; CDR3nt: TGTGCCACTCCAGACAGGTCTAGTCAGACCCAGTACTTC; CDR3aa: CATPDRSSQTQYF
len: 13; abundance: few; j_gene: TRBJ2-7; d_gene: TRBD2; v_gene: TRBV28; CDR3nt: TGTGCCAGCAGTCTTGGGGGAGGGGACGAGCAGTACTTC; CDR3aa: CASSLGGGDEQYF
len: 14; abundance: .; j_gene: TRBJ1-4; d_gene: .; v_gene: TRBV6-5; CDR3nt: TGTGCCAGCAGTTATACTAGGGGCGGTGAAAAACTGTTTTTT; CDR3aa: CASSYTRGGEKLFF
len: 15; abundance: .; j_gene: TRBJ2-5; d_gene: .; v_gene: TRBV7-8; CDR3nt: TGTGCCAGCAGCTTATCACGGACAAGACAAGAGACCCAGTACTTC; CDR3aa: CASSLSRTRQETQYF
len: 13; abundance: few; j_gene: TRBJ2-5; d_gene: .; v_gene: TRBV5-4; CDR3nt: TGTGCCAGCAGCTTGGCAGGGCGCGAGACCCAGTACTTC; CDR3aa: CASSLAGRETQYF
len: 13; abundance: few; j_gene: TRBJ2-2; d_gene: .; v_gene: TRBV7-9; CDR3nt: TGTGCCAGCAGCCCCCTCTCCACCGGGGAGCTGTTTTTT; CDR3aa: CASSPLSTGELFF
len: 15; abundance: .; j_gene: TRBJ2-7; d_gene: TRBD2; v_gene: TRBV7-9; CDR3nt: TGTGCCAGCAGCCAAGGAGCGGGAGGTGTCGACGAGCAGTACTTC; CDR3aa: CASSQGAGGVDEQYF
len: 15; abundance: .; j_gene: TRBJ2-2; d_gene: .; v_gene: TRBV7-2; CDR3nt: TGTGCCAGCAGCTTAGTATGGAGGGACACCGGGGAGCTGTTTTTT; CDR3aa: CASSLVWRDTGELFF
len: 16; abundance: .; j_gene: TRBJ2-6; d_gene: .; v_gene: TRBV6-5; CDR3nt: TGTGCCAGCAGTTACTCGAGGGGGTCTGGGGCCAACGTCCTGACTTTC; CDR3aa: CASSYSRGSGANVLTF
len: 15; abundance: .; j_gene: TRBJ2-1; d_gene: TRBD2; v_gene: TRBV5-6; CDR3nt: TGTGCCAGCAGACCGGGACTAGCAGTTTGGAATGAGCAGTTCTTC; CDR3aa: CASRPGLAVWNEQFF
len: 11; abundance: many; j_gene: TRBJ1-1; d_gene: .; v_gene: TRBV21-1; CDR3nt: TGTGCCAGCAGCAAAAAACGTCGGGCTTTCTTT; CDR3aa: CASSKKRRAFF
len: 15; abundance: few; j_gene: TRBJ1-4; d_gene: .; v_gene: TRBV28; CDR3nt: TGTGCCAGCAGTTTTGGGTGGCCAACTAATGAAAAACTGTTTTTT; CDR3aa: CASSFGWPTNEKLFF
len: 16; abundance: few; j_gene: TRBJ2-7; d_gene: .; v_gene: TRBV18; CDR3nt: TGTGCCAGCTCTCCTTACCGCAGGGTTAGCTCCTACGAGCAGTACTTC; CDR3aa: CASSPYRRVSSYEQYF
len: 13; abundance: few; j_gene: TRBJ2-3; d_gene: .; v_gene: TRBV5-1; CDR3nt: TGCGCCAGCAGCTTTGGCTTCACAGATACGCAGTATTTT; CDR3aa: CASSFGFTDTQYF
len: 12; abundance: few; j_gene: TRBJ2-7; d_gene: TRBD2; v_gene: TRBV19; CDR3nt: TGTGCCACCAAGGCTAGCGGATACGAGCAGTACTTC; CDR3aa: CATKASGYEQYF
len: 12; abundance: few; j_gene: TRBJ2-7; d_gene: TRBD2; v_gene: TRBV27; CDR3nt: TGTGCCAGCAGGGGACTAGCCAACGAGCAGTACTTC; CDR3aa: CASRGLANEQYF
len: 15; abundance: few; j_gene: TRBJ2-3; d_gene: .; v_gene: TRBV4-3; CDR3nt: TGCGCCAGCAGCCAGTCTCCTAGCGGCACAGATACGCAGTATTTT; CDR3aa: CASSQSPSGTDTQYF
len: 15; abundance: .; j_gene: TRBJ1-5; d_gene: TRBD1; v_gene: TRBV28; CDR3nt: TGTGCCAGCAGTTCCTGGGGACAGGGAAATCAGCCCCAGCATTTT; CDR3aa: CASSSWGQGNQPQHF
len: 16; abundance: .; j_gene: TRBJ2-1; d_gene: .; v_gene: TRBV15; CDR3nt: TGTGCCACCAGCAGAGAACCCGCGAATACCAACAATGAGCAGTTCTTC; CDR3aa: CATSREPANTNNEQFF
len: 15; abundance: few; j_gene: TRBJ1-2; d_gene: .; v_gene: TRBV15; CDR3nt: TGTGCCACCAGCAGAGAACAGAACCTTAACTATGGCTACACCTTC; CDR3aa: CATSREQNLNYGYTF
len: 13; abundance: .; j_gene: TRBJ2-6; d_gene: .; v_gene: TRBV7-2; CDR3nt: TGTGCCAGCAGCTTATTCGGGGCCAACGTCCTGACTTTC; CDR3aa: CASSLFGANVLTF
len: 13; abundance: .; j_gene: TRBJ1-5; d_gene: .; v_gene: TRBV29-1; CDR3nt: TGCAGCGTTGCAACGGGGGGTGATCAGCCCCAGCATTTT; CDR3aa: CSVATGGDQPQHF
len: 15; abundance: few; j_gene: TRBJ2-1; d_gene: .; v_gene: TRBV10-3; CDR3nt: TGTGCCATCAGTGAGTCGGTGGGAGTATCAAGTGAGCAGTTCTTC; CDR3aa: CAISESVGVSSEQFF
len: 14; abundance: few; j_gene: TRBJ2-7; d_gene: TRBD1; v_gene: TRBV4-3; CDR3nt: TGCGCCAGCAGCCGAGAACAGGGGAGCTACGAGCAGTACTTC; CDR3aa: CASSREQGSYEQYF
len: 14; abundance: few; j_gene: TRBJ2-3; d_gene: .; v_gene: TRBV18; CDR3nt: TGTGCCAGCTCACTGAGGGACAGCACAGATACGCAGTATTTT; CDR3aa: CASSLRDSTDTQYF